One and the same sample provided the 32 T cell receptor beta chains below, sequenced in a study of graft-versus-host responses after intestinal transplantation. Sequencing was performed with immunoSEQ multiplex PCR; in TCRdb, only in-frame clones are kept and a portion is missing. Of roughly 40,000 clones listed, 91% are singletons. Material: PBMCs, obtained around 43 weeks after intestinal transplant. These receptors were taken from a human patient who received an intestinal transplant, so some T cells may come from the graft donor.

The chain's CDR3 is CASSWDTAEAFF. The CDR3 DNA reads TGCGCCAGCAGCTGGGACACTGCTGAAGCTTTCTTT. The rearrangement joins TRBV5-1 to TRBJ1-1; a weak D match, TRBD1 (6 bases). This CDR3 has 12 residues. CDR1 is SGHRS, CDR2 YFSETQ, per germline. V lost 3 bases to trimming and J lost 6 bases, with 9 bases between them.

This rearrangement joins TRBV11-2 to TRBJ2-4; TRBD1 matches 7 bases. V shed 5 bases, J shed 4 bases, and the junction held 5 bases outside the gene matches. From germline, CDR1 is SGHAT and CDR2 FQNNGV. The CDR3 is 14 residues long. CDR3 in amino acids: CASSAIQGKNIQYF. As DNA, the CDR3 is TGTGCCAGCAGCGCGATACAGGGGAAAAACATTCAGTACTTC.

This chain links TRBV23-1 with TRBJ1-2, with 11 nucleotides matching TRBD1. TRBV23-1 is assigned to the ORF class and has an uncertain function. V gave up 0 bases and J gave up 1 base; unmatched junction bases: 7. This CDR3 has 18 residues. Written as DNA, the CDR3 is TGCGCCAGCAGTCAATCAGGGACAGGGGGTCCCTTTAACTATGGCTACACCTTC. It codes for CASSQSGTGGPFNYGYTF.

This clone was counted a few times. Other DNA sequences of this sample code for an identical CDR3. This chain joins TRBV2 and TRBJ2-3, with TRBD2 matching 11 bases. The V and J ends lost 6 bases and 0 bases, in that order; junction bases with no gene match: 8. CDR3 size: 17 residues. Germline lookup yields CDR1 SNHLY and CDR2 FYNNEI. The CDR3 region is CASSFGTSGTSTDTQYF. CDR3 sequence (DNA): TGTGCCAGCAGCTTTGGGACTAGCGGAACTAGCACAGATACGCAGTATTTT.

The V gene is TRBV11-3, the J gene TRBJ2-1; no reliable D call. Germline CDR1 is SGHNT and CDR2 is YENEEA. Trimming pared 5 bases from V and 5 bases from J, leaving 10 bases between. This CDR3 comprises 13 residues. This CDR3 is CASSPDPNNEQFF. The CDR3 bases are TGTGCCAGCAGCCCGGACCCTAACAATGAGCAGTTCTTC.

This chain links TRBV9 with TRBJ2-7; possible D gene TRBD1, 6 bases. The V and J ends lost 0 bases and 4 bases respectively, with 20 bases between them. This CDR3 has 17 amino acids. CDR1 is SGDLS and CDR2 is YYNGEE in the germline V gene. The DNA of the CDR3 is TGTGCCAGCAGCGTAGAGGCGTACAGGGCCCCTTGGTACGAGCAGTACTTC. As protein: CASSVEAYRAPWYEQYF.

The chain combines TRBV2 with TRBJ1-5, with TRBD1 as a possible D gene (5 bases). The CDR3 runs 15 residues. Germline CDR1 SNHLY, CDR2 FYNNEI. V was shortened by 6 bases and J by 3 bases, with 15 bases between the two germline ends. This CDR3 reads CASRASGVLNQPQHF. CDR3 DNA sequence: TGTGCCAGCAGAGCGTCGGGGGTCCTCAATCAGCCCCAGCATTTT.

V is TRBV9 and J is TRBJ2-3; tentative D call: TRBD2 (6 bases). The V and J ends lost 4 bases and 0 bases respectively, with 12 bases between them. Germline lookup yields CDR1 SGDLS and CDR2 YYNGEE. The length of the CDR3 is 15 residues. The CDR3 loop is CASSFPGGSTDTQYF. For the CDR3, the DNA is TGTGCCAGCAGCTTCCCCGGGGGTAGCACAGATACGCAGTATTTT.

The rearrangement joins TRBV15 to TRBJ1-5; D is unresolved. Germline CDR1 and CDR2: LNHNV and YYDKDF (reference sequence). V dropped 0 bases and J dropped 3 bases, with 15 bases sitting between them. The CDR3 loop spans 17 amino acids. The CDR3 DNA reads as TGTGCCACCAGCAGAGATTGGGTTTTAACGGACAATCAGCCCCAGCATTTT. Its translation: CATSRDWVLTDNQPQHF.

The chain links TRBV29-1 to TRBJ1-2, with D maybe TRBD1 (6 bases). Germline CDR1 is SQVTM and CDR2 is ANQGSEA. V lost 1 base to trimming and J lost 1 base, with 13 bases between them. The CDR3 loop spans 15 amino acids. This chain's CDR3 is CSVEGPGHSNYGYTF. The DNA for the CDR3 is TGCAGCGTTGAAGGACCGGGACATAGTAACTATGGCTACACCTTC.

J is TRBJ2-5 and V is TRBV2; D ambiguous. Germline CDR1 is SNHLY and CDR2 is FYNNEI. Trimming removed 2 bases at V and 5 bases at J, with 9 bases between. The CDR3 spans 13 residues. The CDR3 spells CASSEYRAETQYF. CDR3 DNA: TGTGCCAGCAGTGAATATAGGGCGGAGACCCAGTACTTC.

The rearrangement joins TRBV4-3 to TRBJ2-7; D is unclear. Germline CDR1 and CDR2: LGHNA and YSLEER. V was trimmed by 1 base and J by 3 bases, leaving 7 bases between them. The CDR3 loop spans 13 amino acids. CDR3 residues: CASSQVTDYEQYF. The CDR3 DNA reads TGCGCCAGCAGCCAAGTTACTGACTACGAGCAGTACTTC.

The chain is built from TRBV6-1 and TRBJ2-7; 8 positions agree with TRBD1. Trimming took 5 bases from V and 2 from J; bases not matched to a gene: 2. The CDR3 loop spans 13 amino acids. Germline V CDR1 and CDR2: MNHNS, SASEGT. This CDR3 is CASSRQGTYEQYF. In nucleotides, the CDR3 is TGTGCCAGCAGTCGACAGGGGACCTACGAGCAGTACTTC.

This chain links TRBV18 with TRBJ2-1, with D tentatively TRBD2 (5 bases). Germline CDR1 and CDR2: KGHSH and LQKENI. CDR3 length: 16 residues. Trimming cost V 1 base and J 5 bases, with 15 bases left between them. In DNA, the CDR3 is TGTGCCAGCTCACCACGGCGAGGGCTAGCAGACAATGAGCAGTTCTTC. Amino acid sequence: CASSPRRGLADNEQFF.

As DNA, the CDR3 is TGTGCCAGCAGCTTAGCGGGGAAGGGGGCTTACTATGGCTACACCTTC. Residues: CASSLAGKGAYYGYTF. The chain joins TRBV7-9 to TRBJ1-2, with 7 bases lining up with TRBD1. Germline assignment: CDR1 SEHNR and CDR2 FQNEAQ (reference sequence). Trimming cost V 0 bases and J 3 bases; bases outside gene matches: 7. The CDR3 runs to 16 residues.

The J gene is TRBJ1-5, the V gene TRBV11-2; no definite D call. The CDR3 consists of 13 residues. V lost 0 bases to trimming and J lost 6 bases, with 6 bases between them. Germline V gene lookup returns CDR1 SGHAT and CDR2 FQNNGV. The CDR3 DNA sequence: TGTGCCAGCAGCTTAGATCCCAGTCAGCCCCAGCATTTT. Translating it yields CASSLDPSQPQHF.

The rearrangement joins TRBV4-1 to TRBJ1-1; D might be TRBD1 (5 bases). Germline V gene sequence: CDR1 MGHRA, CDR2 YSYEKL. This CDR3 comprises 15 residues. V dropped 1 base and J dropped 4 bases, with 13 bases sitting between them. CDR3 amino acids: CASSQGSGVSTEAFF. As DNA, the CDR3 is TGCGCCAGCAGCCAAGGTTCGGGGGTAAGCACTGAAGCTTTCTTT.

The chain uses TRBV6-5 and TRBJ2-3; D is uncertain. The CDR3 loop spans 15 amino acids. The germline CDR1 and CDR2 sequences are MNHEY and SVGAGI. Deletions cut 2 bases from V and 2 bases from J, with 11 bases between. The CDR3 loop is CASSYAPRLTDTQYF. In nucleotides, the CDR3 is TGTGCCAGCAGTTACGCGCCCCGCCTCACAGATACGCAGTATTTT.

The J gene is TRBJ2-2, the V gene TRBV5-1; 14 nucleotides align to TRBD2. This CDR3 comprises 18 residues. The trim removed 3 bases at V and 0 bases at J, leaving 4 bases unmatched. Germline loops: CDR1 SGHRS, CDR2 YFSETQ. The CDR3 bases are TGCGCCAGCAGCTCAGGGACTAGCGGGGGCCCGAACACCGGGGAGCTGTTTTTT. Amino acids: CASSSGTSGGPNTGELFF.

The DNA for the CDR3 is TGTGCCAGCAGTAGACAGGGCCGTGGGAACACCATATATTTT. This codes for CASSRQGRGNTIYF. The V call is TRBV28, the J call TRBJ1-3; 7 bases map to TRBD1. The V gene end was trimmed by 5 bases and the J gene end by 7 bases; junction bases not matched to a gene: 8. The germline gives CDR1 MDHEN, CDR2 SYDVKM. CDR3 length: 14 amino acids.

The chain combines TRBV7-3 with TRBJ2-3; D call uncertain. Trimming removed 4 bases from V and 6 bases from J, with 11 bases in between. The germline CDR1 and CDR2 sequences are SGHTA and FQGTGA. CDR3 length: 13 residues. The CDR3 DNA reads as TGTGCCAGCAGCTCAAACATCCCCGATACGCAGTATTTT. This translates into CASSSNIPDTQYF.

This clone was counted between two and nine times. The rearrangement uses TRBV5-1 and TRBJ2-7; tentative D call: TRBD2 (6 bases). V gave up 5 bases and J gave up 4 bases, with 13 bases separating them. The CDR3 sequence is 13 residues long. The germline V gene has CDR1 SGHRS and CDR2 YFSETQ. The CDR3 region has the DNA TGCGCCAGCAGGGAAGGGACTGGGTACGAGCAGTACTTC. It translates to CASREGTGYEQYF.

The J gene is TRBJ2-1, the V gene TRBV11-2; D unresolved. This CDR3 spans 13 amino acids. V was pared by 5 bases and J by 4 bases, with 9 bases between. The germline V gene encodes CDR1 SGHAT and CDR2 FQNNGV. The CDR3 here is CASSPDGYNEQFF. For the CDR3, the DNA is TGTGCCAGCAGCCCGGACGGATACAATGAGCAGTTCTTC.

The rearrangement links TRBV5-1 to TRBJ2-1; 10 nucleotides match TRBD2. The germline V gene has CDR1 SGHRS and CDR2 YFSETQ. The CDR3 is 17 residues long. Trimming removed 4 bases from V and 5 bases from J; junction bases left unmatched: 12. CDR3 residues: CASSQPRASGSHNEQFF. CDR3 DNA sequence: TGCGCCAGCAGCCAGCCGCGGGCTAGCGGGAGCCACAATGAGCAGTTCTTC.

The genes are TRBV2 and TRBJ2-7; 8 bases match TRBD2. The germline gives CDR1 SNHLY, CDR2 FYNNEI. The CDR3 is made up of 15 amino acids. Unmatched junction bases numbered 10, after V lost 2 bases and J lost 7 bases. The CDR3 region has the DNA TGTGCCAGCAGTGAATTCGCTAGCGGGCAGGGGGAGCAGTACTTC. It is translated as CASSEFASGQGEQYF. Filled out from reference TRBV2 and TRBJ2-7, the complete variable domain reads EPEVTQTPSHQVTQMGQEVILRCVPISNHLYFYWYRQILGQKVEFLVSFYNNEISEKSEIFDDQFSVERPDGSNFTLKIRSTKLEDSAMYFCASSEFASGQGEQYFGPGTRLTVT.

The J gene is TRBJ1-3, the V gene TRBV6-1; 7 nucleotides match TRBD1. Trimming took 4 bases from V and 2 from J; bases not matched to a gene: 5. The length of the CDR3 is 15 residues. In germline, CDR1 is MNHNS, CDR2 SASEGT. CDR3 amino acids: CASSATDRAGNTIYF. CDR3 bases: TGTGCCAGCAGTGCGACCGACAGGGCTGGAAACACCATATATTTT.

This clone was seen more than once but under ten times. The V and J genes are TRBV7-6 and TRBJ2-3, with a tentative D call TRBD2 (6 bases). Trimming removed 5 bases from V and 6 bases from J, with 15 bases in between. CDR1 is SGHVS, CDR2 FNYEAQ, per germline. The CDR3 has 14 amino acids. The CDR3 reads CASSLGPLADTQYF. The CDR3 region has the DNA TGTGCCAGCAGCCTAGGGCCCCTAGCGGATACGCAGTATTTT.

The chain has TRBV7-9 and TRBJ2-1; D remains ambiguous. Between the trimmed V and J ends, which lost 5 bases and 7 bases, there was a span of 12 bases. This CDR3 contains 13 residues. From germline, CDR1 is SEHNR and CDR2 FQNEAQ (reference sequence). This chain's CDR3 is CASSPQPANEQFF. The DNA of the CDR3 is TGTGCCAGCAGCCCACAGCCCGCGAATGAGCAGTTCTTC.

The chain is built from TRBV6-4 and TRBJ2-3, with TRBD2 matching over 12 bases. V was pared by 0 bases and J by 4 bases, with 2 bases of the junction left unmatched. Germline CDR1 MRHNA, CDR2 SNTAGT. The CDR3 is 16 residues long. The CDR3 sequence: CASSDSASGGADTQYF. In nucleotides, the CDR3 is TGTGCCAGCAGTGACTCGGCTAGCGGGGGGGCAGATACGCAGTATTTT.

The genes are TRBV19 and TRBJ2-7; TRBD2 might be the D (5 bases). The CDR3 is 14 residues long. V was pared by 1 base and J by 0 bases, with 7 bases between. The germline V gene has CDR1 LNHDA and CDR2 SQIVND (reference sequence). CDR3 region: CASSIVGSSYEQYF. The CDR3 nucleotides are TGTGCCAGTAGTATAGTTGGGAGCTCCTACGAGCAGTACTTC. Variable domain in full (rest from reference TRBV19 and TRBJ2-7): DGGITQSPKYLFRKEGQNVTLSCEQNLNHDAMYWYRQDPGQGLRLIYYSQIVNDFQKGDIAEGYSVSREKKESFPLTVTSAQKNPTAFYLCASSIVGSSYEQYFGPGTRLTVT.

This chain links TRBV2 with TRBJ1-5; D uncertain. Germline values: CDR1 SNHLY, CDR2 FYNNEI. Trimming stripped 3 bases from V and 0 bases from J, with 6 bases between. There are 14 residues in the CDR3. In DNA form, the CDR3 reads TGTGCCAGCAGTGATTCAGATAGCAATCAGCCCCAGCATTTT. It encodes CASSDSDSNQPQHF.

The rearrangement links TRBV28 to TRBJ1-2; 10 positions match TRBD1. The CDR3 sequence is 19 residues long. Germline values: CDR1 MDHEN, CDR2 SYDVKM. V lost 2 bases to trimming and J lost 1 base; unmatched junction nucleotides: 13. CDR3 DNA: TGTGCCAGCAGTTTAAGTGGACGGCAGACAGGGGGCTTTAACTATGGCTACACCTTC. Amino acid sequence: CASSLSGRQTGGFNYGYTF.